This TCR beta chain was profiled in a study of T cell repertoires in cytomegalovirus infection. Overall study: Evidence of both CMV infection and a matching HLA type came from public TCR beta signatures. Overall study results and limits: Predominance within the ex vivo response was attributable to HLA-C-restricted CMV-specific TCR beta clonotypes. Using cumulative public TCR beta family frequency, the authors identified those who carried CMV together with the relevant HLA.

Germline CDR1 and CDR2: LGHNA and YSLEER. The V gene lost 2 bases and the J gene lost 7 bases, with 14 bases spanning the gap. The CDR3 covers 14 residues. TCRdb processed the reads anew with MiXCR; each CDR3 protein has one entry. The profile shows fewer than 350,000 distinct CDR3 sequences, 9% to 9.5% of them singletons. A few counts support this clonotype. The antigen is not known. The J gene is TRBJ1-1, the V gene TRBV4-3; D remains ambiguous. The receptor was isolated from a human donor in good health (CMV status not recorded). Some clones in this sample may be carry-over from other donors' samples. Sequencing was performed on PBMCs. CDR3 nucleotides: TGCGCCAGCAGCCAACGTAATGAGGTGGATGAAGCTTTCTTT. It specifies CASSQRNEVDEAFF.